These 21 T cell receptor beta chains originate from one sample sequenced in a study of blood T cell repertoires in COVID-19. The assay was immunoSEQ multiplex PCR, and TCRdb's table has in-frame clones only and misses some. This sample has fewer than 350,000 clones, with about nine tenths found just once. The specimen was peripheral blood. These receptors were obtained from a woman in her twenties or thirties with COVID-19, enrolled during active disease.

The chain couples TRBV4-1 to TRBJ1-1; TRBD1 matches at 7 bases. This CDR3 has 14 amino acids. J was trimmed by 5 bases and V by 1 base; bases with no gene match: 4. Per the germline V gene, CDR1 is MGHRA and CDR2 is YSYEKL. The CDR3 DNA follows: TGCGCCAGCAGCCAAGGTCAGGGGGGTACTGAAGCTTTCTTT. Its protein product is CASSQGQGGTEAFF.

V is TRBV27 and J is TRBJ2-5, with TRBD1 identical over 8 bases. The germline gives CDR1 MNHEY, CDR2 SMNVEV (reference sequence). This CDR3 is 14 amino acids long. The V and J ends lost 4 bases and 4 bases, in that order; junction bases with no gene match: 5. CDR3 bases: TGTGCCAGCAGTTCTACAGGGGGTCTAGAGACCCAGTACTTC. Translated, it gives CASSSTGGLETQYF.

V is TRBV11-3 and J is TRBJ2-1; 12 positions agree with TRBD2. Losses at the gene ends were 4 bases for V and 5 bases for J; bases not matched to a gene: 6. Germline V gene sequence: CDR1 SGHNT, CDR2 YENEEA. This CDR3 region has 16 residues. The CDR3 DNA reads as TGTGCCAGCAGCTCCAGACTAGCGGGAGCCAACAATGAGCAGTTCTTC. This encodes CASSSRLAGANNEQFF.

This chain links TRBV7-2 with TRBJ2-1; 8 bases are a match to TRBD2. Germline CDR1 and CDR2: SGHTA and FQGNSA. Trimming cost V 4 bases and J 3 bases; bases outside gene matches: 8. CDR3 length: 16 residues. The CDR3, as DNA: TGTGCCAGCAGCTGGACTAGCTCCCCGGACTACAATGAGCAGTTCTTC. This encodes CASSWTSSPDYNEQFF.

V and J are TRBV5-1 and TRBJ2-1, with a tentative D call TRBD1 (5 bases). The CDR3 consists of 12 residues. Trimming pared 4 bases from V and 5 bases from J, leaving 7 bases between. Germline lookup yields CDR1 SGHRS and CDR2 YFSETQ. The DNA for the CDR3 is TGCGCCAGCAGCGACAGAAACAATGAGCAGTTCTTC. This encodes CASSDRNNEQFF.

The CDR3 DNA reads as TGTGCCAGCAGCCTGATACAGGTGCCCGAGCAGTACTTC. Its protein product is CASSLIQVPEQYF. The genes are TRBV28 and TRBJ2-7; a weak D match, TRBD1 (5 bases). This CDR3 region has 13 residues. The V end lost 6 bases, the J end lost 6 bases, and 15 bases lay between the germline ends. Germline loops: CDR1 MDHEN, CDR2 SYDVKM.

Comment on this clone: The identical CDR3 is also encoded by other nucleotide sequences in the sample. J is TRBJ1-2 and V is TRBV20-1; perhaps TRBD1 as D (5 bases). Germline lookup yields CDR1 DFQATT and CDR2 SNEGSKA (reference sequence). The CDR3 has 11 amino acids. Deletions cut 6 bases from V and 5 bases from J, with 10 bases between. The CDR3 DNA is TGCAGTGCCCGGGGGGATTATGGCTACACCTTC. This translates into CSARGDYGYTF.

This chain uses TRBV7-9 with TRBJ2-7; 9 bases are shared with TRBD1. In germline, CDR1 is SEHNR, CDR2 FQNEAQ (reference sequence). The junction had 11 bases not matched to a gene; V was cut back by 5 bases and J by 6 bases. The CDR3 sequence is 15 residues long. The CDR3: CASSRPGQGIGEQYF. The CDR3 DNA reads as TGTGCCAGCAGCCGACCGGGACAGGGCATAGGCGAGCAGTACTTC. The whole variable domain, filled in from reference TRBV7-9 and TRBJ2-7, reads DTGVSQNPRHKITKRGQNVTFRCDPISEHNRLYWYRQTLGQGPEFLTYFQNEAQLEKSRLLSDRFSAERPKGSFSTLEIQRTEQGDSAMYLCASSRPGQGIGEQYFGPGTRLTVT.

The chain employs TRBV19 and TRBJ1-3; D remains unclear. The CDR3 consists of 13 residues. V was pared by 5 bases and J by 1 base, with 6 bases between. Germline-derived CDR1 and CDR2 are LNHDA and SQIVND (reference sequence). This CDR3 reads CASSLRSGNTIYF. CDR3 DNA sequence: TGTGCCAGTAGTCTGCGATCTGGAAACACCATATATTTT.

The chain recombines TRBV28 with TRBJ1-4, with D hard to call. The germline V and J ends were trimmed by 6 bases and 8 bases, with 7 bases remaining between them. Germline V gene sequence: CDR1 MDHEN, CDR2 SYDVKM. The CDR3 is made up of 11 amino acids. CDR3 coding DNA: TGTGCCAGCAGACTAGGGGAAAAACTGTTTTTT. Encoded protein: CASRLGEKLFF.

The rearrangement uses TRBV9 and TRBJ2-5; D is unresolved. Germline-derived CDR1 and CDR2 are SGDLS and YYNGEE. This CDR3 region has 14 residues. Deletions cut 0 bases from V and 1 base from J, with 7 bases between. CDR3 region: CASSVVAAQETQYF. The CDR3 nucleotides are TGTGCCAGCAGCGTAGTGGCTGCCCAAGAGACCCAGTACTTC.

The chain links TRBV7-9 to TRBJ1-2; TRBD1 might be the D (5 bases). Germline CDR1 SEHNR, CDR2 FQNEAQ (reference sequence). The CDR3 consists of 12 residues. This CDR3 is CASAKQDYGYTF. The CDR3 coding sequence is TGTGCTTCAGCAAAACAGGACTATGGCTACACCTTC.

This clone came up once. V usage is TRBV6-5 and J usage is TRBJ2-7; 8 bases fit TRBD2. There are 14 residues in the CDR3. The junction had 6 bases not matched to a gene; V was cut back by 6 bases and J by 2 bases. Germline CDR1 MNHEY, CDR2 SVGAGI. The CDR3 DNA is TGTGCCAGCAGCCGGGGGGGACGGCCCTACGAGCAGTACTTC. This translates into CASSRGGRPYEQYF.

This sequence joins TRBV6-2 or TRBV6-3 and TRBJ2-7; D possibly corresponds to TRBD2 (6 bases). CDR3 length: 14 residues. V was shortened by 6 bases and J by 3 bases, with 15 bases between the two germline ends. Looked up from germline, CDR1 is MNHEY and CDR2 is SVGEGT. The CDR3 DNA follows: TGTGCCAGCAGCTCGGGACTCTCAGGCTACGAGCAGTACTTC. This gives the protein CASSSGLSGYEQYF.

The rearrangement joins TRBV5-1 to TRBJ1-6; D is ambiguous. CDR3 length: 13 amino acids. The V gene lost 0 bases and the J gene lost 7 bases, with 5 bases spanning the gap. The germline CDR1 and CDR2 sequences are SGHRS and YFSETQ. The CDR3 sequence is CASSLDRNSPLHF. In DNA, the CDR3 is TGCGCCAGCAGCTTGGACAGAAATTCACCCCTCCACTTT.

CDR3 coding DNA: TGTGCCAGCAGTGAAGAGGGACAGGGCTATGGCTACACCTTC. This codes for CASSEEGQGYGYTF. This chain uses TRBV2 with TRBJ1-2; TRBD1 matches at 9 bases. V shed 1 base, J shed 4 bases, and the junction held 1 base outside the gene matches. CDR3 length: 14 amino acids. Germline-derived CDR1 and CDR2 are SNHLY and FYNNEI. Supplemented by reference TRBV2 and TRBJ1-2, the full variable domain reads EPEVTQTPSHQVTQMGQEVILRCVPISNHLYFYWYRQILGQKVEFLVSFYNNEISEKSEIFDDQFSVERPDGSNFTLKIRSTKLEDSAMYFCASSEEGQGYGYTFGSGTRLTVV.

This chain joins TRBV5-8 and TRBJ1-6, with D perhaps matching TRBD1 (6 bases). This CDR3 region has 16 residues. Germline values: CDR1 SGHTS, CDR2 YDEGEE. The V and J ends lost 1 base and 4 bases respectively, with 12 bases between them. The CDR3 loop reads CASSLNTGRYNSPLHF. CDR3 nucleotide sequence: TGTGCCAGCAGCTTGAACACAGGGAGATATAATTCACCCCTCCACTTT. The full variable domain, with the rest looked up from reference TRBV5-8 and TRBJ1-6, is EAGVTQSPTHLIKTRGQQATLRCSPISGHTSVYWYQQALGLGLQFLLWYDEGEERNRGNFPPRFSGRQFPNYSSELNVNALELEDSALYLCASSLNTGRYNSPLHFGNGTRLTVT.

J is TRBJ2-5 and V is TRBV19, with D tentatively TRBD2 (6 bases). The germline V gene has CDR1 LNHDA and CDR2 SQIVND (reference sequence). The CDR3 is 15 amino acids. Trimming removed 1 base at V and 2 bases at J, with 11 bases between. Here the CDR3 reads CASSIGSGSQETQYF. CDR3 nucleotides: TGTGCCAGTAGTATAGGCAGCGGGTCGCAAGAGACCCAGTACTTC.

The chain couples TRBV12-3 or TRBV12-4 to TRBJ1-1; D ambiguous. The V and J ends lost 6 bases and 5 bases respectively, with 10 bases between them. The CDR3 sequence is 12 residues long. In DNA form, the CDR3 reads TGTGCCAGCAGAACCTGGGCTACTGAAGCTTTCTTT. Translation gives CASRTWATEAFF.

V is TRBV2 and J is TRBJ1-1, with D perhaps matching TRBD1 (6 bases). Germline values: CDR1 SNHLY, CDR2 FYNNEI. The V and J ends lost 6 bases and 7 bases respectively, with 12 bases between them. This CDR3 is 12 amino acids long. DNA for the CDR3: TGTGCCAGCAGGAGACAGGCTATTGAAGCTTTCTTT. Encoded protein: CASRRQAIEAFF.

This chain uses TRBV5-1 with TRBJ1-1; tentatively, D is TRBD1 (5 bases). In germline, CDR1 is SGHRS, CDR2 YFSETQ. This CDR3 has 13 residues. Trimming took 4 bases from V and 0 from J, leaving 7 bases between them. CDR3 in amino acids: CASSQTVNTEAFF. DNA for the CDR3: TGCGCCAGCAGCCAGACAGTGAACACTGAAGCTTTCTTT.